The text below deals with one TCR beta chain. Its antigen specificity is not known. No much larger clonotype is one base removed from it; base qualities were not supplied. Library generation was performed with the immunoSEQ multiplex PCR assay. The authors' pipeline ran thus. A statistical classification framework was built for diagnosing cytomegalovirus status from the catalog of TCR beta chain sequences. TCRdb took this table from immuneACCESS and kept in-frame rearrangements with V and J called. Such tables lack part of the clones; where checked against another copy, unresolved V genes explain under half of the gap, and the rest is unexplained. The DNA was the basis for D and trimming; V, J and clone size are from that table. Within this sample are approximately 57,000 clones, with about 92% of them counted one time only. The ten largest clonotypes hold under 7% of the sample. The data derive from a study of cytomegalovirus exposure and HLA in healthy donors (dated by TCRdb to the late 2010s). About the full investigation: A later analysis indicated that the 90 to 150 validation repertoires were generated on the platform also employed for the 670 or so repertoires of the first cohort. The study aimed to test whether signatures of past pathogen exposure could be identified by cataloging public T cell receptors. Along with the roughly 610-subject first cohort, a separate validation cohort of over a hundred different subjects was used. High-throughput TCR immunosequencing, statistical association of individual TCRs with disease status, and machine learning were combined to predict cytomegalovirus infection status.

Trimming leaves V shorter by 2 bases and J shorter by 2 bases, with the junction holding 12 bases beyond the gene matches. The CDR3 holds 19 amino acids from the cysteine to the phenylalanine. The DNA shown is the 57-base CDR3, in frame from base 1. Reading the germline V gene gives CDR1 MRHNA and CDR2 SNTAGT. The donors were included in the validation cohort of around 120 subjects, a group kept apart from the roughly 670-subject first cohort. Study-level results and caveats: While some public TCRs were present in many individuals, most TCR sequences turned up only very rarely across donors. Subsequent analysis determined that TCRs grouped into clusters in the first cohort also showed a tendency toward co-occurrence across the 120 or so validation repertoires, and approximately 93% of cluster scores exceeded 0. The classifier was reported to diagnose cytomegalovirus status with high specificity and sensitivity in both the original cohort and the validation cohort. It was suggested by the authors that the approach could potentially be generalized to other disease states and immunological phenotypes. The validation cohort had no HLA typing available for a later analysis, so co-occurrence within that cohort was assessed over all 120 repertoires. In vitro tests confirmed that a few of the cytomegalovirus-associated TCR beta chains recognize cytomegalovirus antigens. The study listed 164 TCR beta chains as associated with cytomegalovirus.

The sequenced sample was PBMCs. The sequence was obtained from a woman aged 18-29 years in good health and CMV-seronegative. The chain links TRBV6-4 with TRBJ1-4, with 9 central nucleotides matching TRBD1. The DNA sequence reads TGTGCCAGCAGTGACCTCTTGGACAGGGGAGGTTCCACTAATGAAAAACTGTTTTTT. It is translated as CASSDLLDRGGSTNEKLFF.